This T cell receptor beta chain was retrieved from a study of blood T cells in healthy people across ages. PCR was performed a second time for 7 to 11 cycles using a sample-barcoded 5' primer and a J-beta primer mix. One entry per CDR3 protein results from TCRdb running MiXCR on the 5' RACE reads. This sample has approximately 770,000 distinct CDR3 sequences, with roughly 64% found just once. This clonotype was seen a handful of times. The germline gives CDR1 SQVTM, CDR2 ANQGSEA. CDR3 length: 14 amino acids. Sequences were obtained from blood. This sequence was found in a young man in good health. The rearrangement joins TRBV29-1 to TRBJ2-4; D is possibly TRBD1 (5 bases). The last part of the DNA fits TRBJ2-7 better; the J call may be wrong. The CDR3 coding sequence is TGCAGCGTTGTAGGGCCGGACATTAGCCACGAGCAGTACTTC. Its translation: CSVVGPDISHEQYF.